These T cell receptor beta chains were read from a single sample in a study of monozygotic twins with inflammatory bowel disease. TCRdb re-called the 5' RACE reads; one entry per CDR3 protein, DNA not given. This table holds 210,000 or so distinct CDR3 sequences. The material sequenced was blood. These receptors were obtained from a human donor with ulcerative colitis or Crohn's disease, or a healthy co-twin of an affected twin (not recorded which). The CDR3 runs from the conserved cysteine through the conserved F or W. Fields, in order: J gene, V gene, CDR3 length, CDR3 protein.

TRBJ2-7,TRBV6-2/TRBV6-3,11,CASSSTLEQYF
TRBJ2-5,TRBV4-2,17,CASSQVLSGGHQETQYF
TRBJ2-7,TRBV6-5,15,CASSLMRGPAYEQYF
TRBJ2-5,TRBV29-1,13,CSVSPGLKQTQYF
TRBJ1-6,TRBV7-2,15,CASSLAHPDNSPLHF
TRBJ1-2,TRBV6-5,19,CASSYSPSGTGDFGDGYTF
TRBJ2-7,TRBV18,12,CASSPGASEQYF
TRBJ2-3,TRBV5-1,14,CASSSLSGTDTQYF
TRBJ1-1,TRBV5-1,14,CASRNRDSETEAFF
TRBJ2-1,TRBV4-2,16,CASSQEGTSWSREQFF
TRBJ1-5,TRBV20-1,14,CSASLGIFNQPQHF
TRBJ2-7,TRBV7-9,13,CASSSRGTYEQYF
TRBJ1-1,TRBV10-3,13,CAISEDRGTEAFF
TRBJ2-5,TRBV6-2/TRBV6-3,15,CASSPGLVGQETQYF
TRBJ1-1,TRBV5-1,17,CASSQGGTTPMNTEAFF
TRBJ2-1,TRBV18,15,CASSPSLAGDHEQFF
TRBJ1-3,TRBV5-1,15,CASSLRLISGNTVYF
TRBJ1-2,TRBV4-1,14,CASSQGPRSWGYTF